Below are 24 T cell receptor beta chains sequenced from a single sample in a study of T cell repertoires in cytomegalovirus infection. TCRdb reprocessed the reads with MiXCR, giving one entry per CDR3 protein. The table lists hundreds of thousands of distinct CDR3 sequences, roughly 30% of them singletons. These receptors lack a known antigen. The starting material was cultured CD8+ T cells from PBMCs, obtained from culture after CMV antigen stimulation. The receptors shown here come from a human donor in good health (CMV status not recorded). Some clones in this sample may be carry-over from other donors' samples.

The V call is TRBV13, the J call TRBJ1-2; D possibly corresponds to TRBD1 (6 bases). The V end lost 2 bases, the J end lost 6 bases, and 10 bases lay between the germline ends. Germline CDR1 reads PRHDT; CDR2 reads FYEKMQ (reference sequence). The CDR3 runs to 13 residues. CDR3 protein: CASSLPGADGYTF. DNA for the CDR3: TGTGCCAGCAGCTTACCAGGGGCGGATGGCTACACCTTC.

The CDR3 DNA reads TGTGCCAGCAGCTACCCCCAGGACTTTCTAGAGACCCAGTACTTC. Translated: CASSYPQDFLETQYF. The gene calls are TRBV5-6 and TRBJ2-5; TRBD2 is a possible D gene (5 bases). Germline assignment: CDR1 SGHDT and CDR2 YYEEEE. Trimming removed 3 bases at V and 4 bases at J, with 16 bases between. There are 15 residues in the CDR3. Full variable domain (missing parts from reference TRBV5-6 and TRBJ2-5): DAGVTQSPTHLIKTRGQQVTLRCSPKSGHDTVSWYQQALGQGPQFIFQYYEEEERQRGNFPDRFSGHQFPNYSSELNVNALLLGDSALYLCASSYPQDFLETQYFGPGTRLLVL.

This clonotype showed up just a few times. The CDR3 loop reads CASSWYLRGETQYF. In DNA form, the CDR3 reads TGTGCCAGCAGTTGGTACCTCCGGGGGGAGACCCAGTACTTC. This chain connects TRBV12-3 or TRBV12-4 to TRBJ2-5, with a weak D call TRBD2 (6 bases). The CDR3 totals 14 residues. V lost 4 bases to trimming and J lost 5 bases, with 14 bases between them.

This clonotype was recorded a few times. V is TRBV6-4 and J is TRBJ2-1; 11 positions match TRBD2. Germline V gene lookup returns CDR1 MRHNA and CDR2 SNTAGT. V lost 8 bases, J lost 8 bases, and 5 bases stayed unmatched. The CDR3 totals 13 residues. The CDR3 sequence is CASAGTSGDEQFF. CDR3 coding DNA: TGTGCCAGCGCAGGGACTAGCGGCGATGAGCAGTTCTTC.

V is TRBV6-6 and J is TRBJ1-2; TRBD1 might be the D (6 bases). The germline V gene has CDR1 MNHNY and CDR2 SVGAGI (reference sequence). The CDR3 runs 15 residues. V was trimmed by 5 bases and J by 7 bases, leaving 20 bases between them. Here the CDR3 reads CASSARRDTRGGYTF. The CDR3 nucleotides read TGTGCCAGCAGTGCCCGCCGGGACACACGGGGTGGCTACACCTTC.

The CDR3 DNA reads as TGTGCCACCAGCAGTATGATCACAGGGGACGAGCAGTACGTC. Its protein is CATSSMITGDEQYV. The chain joins TRBV15 to TRBJ2-7; TRBD1 agrees at 7 bases. Per germline, CDR1 LNHNV and CDR2 YYDKDF (reference sequence). J gave up 5 bases and V 3 bases, and 7 bases lay outside the gene matches. This CDR3 region has 14 residues.

This clonotype has more than one count but fewer than ten. J is TRBJ2-7 and V is TRBV27; 9 positions agree with TRBD2. Germline-derived CDR1 and CDR2 are MNHEY and SMNVEV (reference sequence). J lost 4 bases, V lost 0 bases, and 4 bases had no gene match. The length of the CDR3 is 15 residues. The chain's CDR3 is CASSLSLAGGYEQYF. CDR3 in DNA: TGTGCCAGCAGTTTATCTCTGGCGGGGGGGTACGAGCAGTACTTC.

The chain carries TRBV6-6 and TRBJ2-3; tentative D call: TRBD2 (6 bases). This CDR3 is 14 amino acids long. The germline V gene encodes CDR1 MNHNY and CDR2 SVGAGI (reference sequence). V dropped 8 bases and J dropped 2 bases, with 14 bases sitting between them. This CDR3 is CASGTLYSTDTQYF. CDR3 DNA sequence: TGTGCCAGCGGGACTCTTTACTCCACAGATACGCAGTATTTT.

The table lists this clonotype with a few counts. The V call is TRBV25-1, the J call TRBJ1-2, with D possibly being TRBD1 (6 bases). CDR3 size: 17 residues. Germline V gene lookup returns CDR1 MGHDK and CDR2 SYGVNS. V gave up 4 bases and J gave up 1 base, with 19 bases separating them. The CDR3 is CASSAYRTASFNYGYTF. CDR3 bases: TGTGCCAGCAGTGCTTACCGGACAGCCTCCTTTAACTATGGCTACACCTTC.

This clonotype has at least ten counts. The V call is TRBV7-2, the J call TRBJ1-2, with D unclear. The CDR3 totals 16 residues. Trimming cost V 1 base and J 0 bases, with 12 bases left between them. Germline CDR1 and CDR2: SGHTA and FQGNSA. Written as DNA, the CDR3 is TGTGCCAGCAGCTTAGAGGTGTCAGAAACTAACTATGGCTACACCTTC. Protein: CASSLEVSETNYGYTF.

This clonotype was seen more than once but under ten times. The V and J genes are TRBV6-6 and TRBJ1-1; D is undetermined. The CDR3 runs 16 residues. The V end lost 5 bases, the J end lost 1 base, and 17 bases lay between the germline ends. Germline V gene data show CDR1 as MNHNY and CDR2 as SVGAGI (reference sequence). The CDR3: CASSQKGGRPNTEAFF. The CDR3 DNA reads as TGTGCCAGCAGTCAGAAAGGAGGGAGGCCGAACACTGAAGCTTTCTTT.

The CDR3 nucleotides read TGTGCCTCCGGGGGCGAGCAGTACTTC. Translated, it gives CASGGEQYF. This chain uses TRBV2 with TRBJ2-7; D perhaps matches TRBD2 (6 bases). V was cut by 11 bases and J by 6 bases, with 8 bases left in between. The V gene's germline CDR1 is SNHLY and CDR2 FYNNEI. This CDR3 comprises 9 residues.

This clonotype was found a few times. The CDR3 region is CASSYSTGGPNSGEPQHF. The CDR3 nucleotides read TGTGCCAGCAGTTACTCGACAGGGGGCCCAAATTCCGGAGAGCCCCAGCATTTT. The chain uses TRBV6-5 and TRBJ1-5; TRBD1 matches 10 bases. This CDR3 is built from 18 residues. Unmatched junction bases numbered 13, after V lost 0 bases and J lost 8 bases. CDR1 is MNHEY and CDR2 is SVGAGI in the germline V gene.

The rearrangement joins TRBV4-1 to TRBJ1-5; a weak D match, TRBD1 (5 bases). Germline CDR1 MGHRA, CDR2 YSYEKL. This CDR3 contains 14 residues. Trimming took off 1 base at V and 7 bases at J, with 11 bases between the two ends. The CDR3 loop is CASSQAQDGQPQHF. The CDR3 coding sequence is TGCGCCAGCAGCCAAGCACAGGACGGGCAGCCCCAGCATTTT.

The rearrangement uses TRBV19 and TRBJ2-5; TRBD1 agrees at 7 bases. J gave up 5 bases and V 8 bases, and 5 bases lay outside the gene matches. The CDR3 has 12 residues. Germline V gene data show CDR1 as LNHDA and CDR2 as SQIVND (reference sequence). The CDR3 DNA reads TGTGCCAGTTCTGACAGGGCGGAGACCCAGTACTTC. As protein: CASSDRAETQYF.

Many counts were recorded for this clonotype. The chain links TRBV7-9 to TRBJ1-1; D is perhaps TRBD1 (5 bases). Trimming took off 5 bases at V and 5 bases at J, with 12 bases between the two ends. CDR1 and CDR2 (germline): SEHNR, FQNEAQ (reference sequence). The CDR3 consists of 13 residues. CDR3 sequence (DNA): TGTGCCAGCAGCCAAAGGGGAGCTACTGAAGCTTTCTTT. Protein: CASSQRGATEAFF.

The chain recombines TRBV4-1 with TRBJ2-1; no firm D call. This CDR3 has 18 amino acids. V was clipped by 4 bases and J by 2 bases, with 21 bases between them. CDR1 and CDR2 (germline): MGHRA, YSYEKL. CDR3 loop: CASSPDPPPQYPYNEQFF. The CDR3 coding sequence is TGCGCCAGCAGCCCAGACCCCCCGCCCCAGTACCCCTACAATGAGCAGTTCTTC.

The V gene is TRBV5-5, the J gene TRBJ1-5; tentatively, D is TRBD1 (6 bases). Germline V gene data show CDR1 as SGHKS and CDR2 as YYEKEE (reference sequence). V was shortened by 2 bases and J by 3 bases, with 12 bases between the two germline ends. This CDR3 is 15 amino acids long. The CDR3 nucleotides read TGTGCCAGCAGCTTACAGGGTTTTTACAATCAGCCCCAGCATTTT. Translating gives CASSLQGFYNQPQHF.

This chain links TRBV14 with TRBJ1-2, with a weak D call TRBD1 (5 bases). Trimming pared 0 bases from V and 4 bases from J, leaving 12 bases between. This CDR3 spans 15 amino acids. Per the germline V gene, CDR1 is SGHDN and CDR2 is FVKESK. The chain's CDR3 is CASSQDRGPSYGYTF. CDR3 sequence (DNA): TGTGCCAGCAGCCAAGATAGGGGACCCTCCTATGGCTACACCTTC.

This chain joins TRBV27 and TRBJ1-2; the D gene is possibly TRBD1 (5 bases). Trimming took 6 bases from V and 6 from J, leaving 17 bases between them. Germline V gene lookup returns CDR1 MNHEY and CDR2 SMNVEV (reference sequence). This CDR3 region has 14 residues. The CDR3 protein is CASRSAQGVHGYTF. CDR3 nucleotides: TGTGCCAGCAGATCGGCTCAGGGAGTCCATGGCTACACCTTC.

The sample holds a few counts of this clonotype. The CDR3 DNA is TGTGCCAGCAGTTTAGGGCTTTTCAGCTCCTACAATGAGCAGTTCTTC. It specifies CASSLGLFSSYNEQFF. J is TRBJ2-1 and V is TRBV12-3 or TRBV12-4; no firm D call. The V gene lost 1 base and the J gene lost 0 bases, with 10 bases spanning the gap. CDR3 length: 16 amino acids.

In this sample, this clonotype turned up many times. The CDR3 nucleotides are TGTGCCAGCAGGCCGGGACAGAGTTTTGGGCCCCAGCATTTT. The encoded protein is CASRPGQSFGPQHF. The rearrangement links TRBV7-8 to TRBJ1-5, with TRBD1 matching over 7 bases. The CDR3 spans 14 residues. V lost 6 bases and J lost 9; bases outside the gene matches: 11. The V gene's germline CDR1 is SGHVS and CDR2 FQNEAQ.

At least ten counts were recorded for this clonotype. This chain uses TRBV25-1 with TRBJ1-5; D not certain. CDR3 length: 13 amino acids. Germline CDR1 is MGHDK and CDR2 is SYGVNS. Trimming took 3 bases from V and 0 from J, leaving 3 bases between them. The CDR3 nucleotides read TGTGCCAGCAGTGACAATAGCAATCAGCCCCAGCATTTT. The encoded protein is CASSDNSNQPQHF.

A single count supports this clonotype. This sequence joins TRBV27 and TRBJ2-1, with TRBD2 matching over 7 bases. The CDR3 covers 14 residues. The trim removed 6 bases at V and 9 bases at J, leaving 11 bases unmatched. Germline V gene sequence: CDR1 MNHEY, CDR2 SMNVEV (reference sequence). CDR3 sequence: CASRALGGFIEQFF. The CDR3 bases are TGTGCCAGCAGGGCGTTGGGGGGGTTCATTGAGCAGTTCTTC.